This T cell receptor (beta chain) was recorded in a study of blood T cell repertoires in COVID-19. The table came from immunoSEQ multiplex PCR; TCRdb's copy has only in-frame clones and leaves some out. Among under 13,000 clones listed, 70% to 90% were seen once. Sequenced: peripheral blood. The receptor was derived from a human donor in a cohort sampled during active COVID-19.

CDR3 sequence reads: CASRYSVRGTRETQYF. Written as DNA, the CDR3 is TGTGCCAGCAGATATAGCGTGAGGGGGACCAGAGAGACCCAGTACTTC. The V gene is TRBV28, the J gene TRBJ2-5; maybe TRBD1 (6 bases). Germline V gene lookup returns CDR1 MDHEN and CDR2 SYDVKM. The CDR3 sequence is 16 residues long. Trimming left V 6 bases short and J 4 bases short, with 21 bases between.